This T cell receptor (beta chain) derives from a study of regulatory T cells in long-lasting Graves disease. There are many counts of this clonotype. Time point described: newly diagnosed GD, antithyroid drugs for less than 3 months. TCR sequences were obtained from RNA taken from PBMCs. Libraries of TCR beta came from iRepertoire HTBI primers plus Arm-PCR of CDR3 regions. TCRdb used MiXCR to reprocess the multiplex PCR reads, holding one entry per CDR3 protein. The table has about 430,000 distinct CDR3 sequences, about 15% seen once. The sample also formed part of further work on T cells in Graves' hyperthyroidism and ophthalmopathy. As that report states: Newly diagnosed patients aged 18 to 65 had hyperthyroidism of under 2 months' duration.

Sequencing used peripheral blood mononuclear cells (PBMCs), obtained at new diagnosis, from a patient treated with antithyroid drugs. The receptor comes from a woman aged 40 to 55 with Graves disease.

This chain's CDR3 is CASSLTGGPTDTQYF. In DNA, the CDR3 is TGTGCCAGCAGTTTAACGGGAGGGCCCACAGATACGCAGTATTTT. This rearrangement joins TRBV12-3 or TRBV12-4 to TRBJ2-3; the match to TRBD2 covers 8 bases. J gave up 2 bases and V 2 bases, and 3 bases lay outside the gene matches. The length of the CDR3 is 15 residues.